This T cell receptor beta chain derives from a study of identical twins. TCRdb fed the 5' RACE reads into MiXCR, producing one record per CDR3 protein. The sample holds 650,000 to 800,000 distinct CDR3 sequences; 8.5% to 9.5% are singletons and the top ten take approximately 0.94%. This clonotype was counted a few times. V was pared by 3 bases and J by 0 bases, with 9 bases between. This CDR3 has 14 residues. Per the germline V gene, CDR1 is WSHSY and CDR2 is SAAADI. The sample was also linked to a second study, of yellow fever vaccine responses in identical twins.

Sequencing was done on a sample of PBMCs. V and J are TRBV10-2 and TRBJ2-7, with D maybe TRBD2 (5 bases). The TCR originated in a woman under 30 in good health. DNA of the CDR3: TGCGCCAGCAGTGACAGACTAAGCTCCTACGAGCAGTACTTC. Translating gives CASSDRLSSYEQYF.